Listed below are T cell receptor beta chains from one sample, sequenced in a study of blood T cells in healthy people across ages. TCRdb re-called the 5' RACE reads through MiXCR, storing one row per CDR3 protein. Of around 1.5 million distinct CDR3 sequences listed, around two fifths were seen once; the top ten hold 7.9%. The material sequenced was blood. These receptor sequences come from a young woman in good health. The CDR3 runs from the conserved cysteine through the conserved F or W. The order of the fields is CDR3 length, V gene, D gene, clone size, J gene, CDR3 protein, CDR3 DNA. D genes are given only for firm matches. Rows may omit the clone size; those that give it use once, few, many or a size class.

CDR3 length: 13
V gene: TRBV6-4
D gene: TRBD1
clone size: -
J gene: TRBJ1-2
CDR3 protein: CASRGTGRDGYTF
CDR3 DNA: TGTGCCAGCAGAGGGACAGGGCGAGATGGCTACACCTTC

CDR3 length: 15
V gene: TRBV27
D gene: TRBD1
clone size: -
J gene: TRBJ1-1
CDR3 protein: CASCTDRGVFTEAFF
CDR3 DNA: TGTGCCAGCTGTACAGACAGGGGGGTTTTCACTGAAGCTTTCTTT

CDR3 length: 18
V gene: TRBV14
D gene: -
clone size: -
J gene: TRBJ1-2
CDR3 protein: CASSQILRDGTLDYGYTF
CDR3 DNA: TGTGCCAGCAGCCAAATACTCCGGGACGGGACCCTAGACTATGGCTACACCTTC

CDR3 length: 14
V gene: TRBV10-3
D gene: -
clone size: -
J gene: TRBJ2-7
CDR3 protein: CAISEGGAEDEQYF
CDR3 DNA: TGTGCCATCAGTGAGGGGGGAGCGGAGGACGAGCAGTACTTC

CDR3 length: 17
V gene: TRBV27
D gene: TRBD2
clone size: few
J gene: TRBJ2-5
CDR3 protein: CASSLESPGTTKETQYF
CDR3 DNA: TGTGCCAGCAGTCTCGAATCCCCCGGGACTACAAAAGAGACCCAGTACTTC

CDR3 length: 16
V gene: TRBV15
D gene: TRBD1
clone size: few
J gene: TRBJ1-2
CDR3 protein: CATSRGSGGTNYGYTF
CDR3 DNA: TGTGCCACCAGCAGGGGATCAGGGGGCACTAACTATGGCTACACCTTC

CDR3 length: 16
V gene: TRBV7-2
D gene: TRBD1
clone size: few
J gene: TRBJ2-7
CDR3 protein: CASSPGTGVIAYEQYF
CDR3 DNA: TGTGCCAGCAGCCCCGGGACAGGGGTCATTGCCTACGAGCAGTACTTC

CDR3 length: 17
V gene: TRBV6-1
D gene: -
clone size: many
J gene: TRBJ2-7
CDR3 protein: CASSKAPPGLHSYEQYF
CDR3 DNA: TGTGCCAGCAGCAAGGCCCCCCCGGGACTCCATTCCTACGAGCAGTACTTC

CDR3 length: 16
V gene: TRBV5-1
D gene: TRBD2
clone size: -
J gene: TRBJ2-1
CDR3 protein: CASSPTSGGLYNEQFF
CDR3 DNA: TGCGCCAGCAGCCCTACTAGCGGGGGACTTTACAATGAGCAGTTCTTC

CDR3 length: 12
V gene: TRBV7-9
D gene: TRBD1
clone size: few
J gene: TRBJ1-4
CDR3 protein: CASSGQGEKLFF
CDR3 DNA: TGTGCCAGCAGCGGACAGGGTGAAAAACTGTTTTTT

CDR3 length: 14
V gene: TRBV10-3
D gene: TRBD1
clone size: few
J gene: TRBJ1-1
CDR3 protein: CAISATGGETEAFF
CDR3 DNA: TGTGCCATCAGTGCGACAGGGGGCGAAACTGAAGCTTTCTTT

CDR3 length: 11
V gene: TRBV7-2
D gene: -
clone size: -
J gene: TRBJ2-3
CDR3 protein: CANMDWGTQYF
CDR3 DNA: TGTGCCAACATGGACTGGGGTACGCAGTATTTT

CDR3 length: 18
V gene: TRBV4-1
D gene: TRBD2
clone size: -
J gene: TRBJ2-5
CDR3 protein: CASSQEGGLAGGGETQYF
CDR3 DNA: TGCGCCAGCAGCCAAGAGGGGGGACTAGCGGGGGGTGGAGAGACCCAGTACTTC

CDR3 length: 15
V gene: TRBV14
D gene: TRBD2
clone size: -
J gene: TRBJ2-4
CDR3 protein: CASSHLAGAKDIQYF
CDR3 DNA: TGTGCCAGCAGCCATCTAGCGGGGGCCAAGGACATTCAGTACTTC

CDR3 length: 13
V gene: TRBV2
D gene: -
clone size: -
J gene: TRBJ1-4
CDR3 protein: CASISVSDEKLFF
CDR3 DNA: TGTGCCAGCATTTCGGTCAGCGATGAAAAACTGTTTTTT

CDR3 length: 15
V gene: TRBV30
D gene: -
clone size: -
J gene: TRBJ2-1
CDR3 protein: CAWSVLAEKRVEQFF
CDR3 DNA: TGTGCCTGGAGTGTACTGGCGGAAAAGAGGGTTGAGCAGTTCTTC

CDR3 length: 15
V gene: TRBV12-3/TRBV12-4
D gene: -
clone size: -
J gene: TRBJ2-7
CDR3 protein: CASSTVRTVPYEQYF
CDR3 DNA: TGTGCCAGCAGTACTGTAAGGACGGTGCCCTACGAGCAGTACTTC

CDR3 length: 20
V gene: TRBV2
D gene: TRBD2
clone size: -
J gene: TRBJ2-1
CDR3 protein: CASSEVTGLALTGAYNEQFF
CDR3 DNA: TGTGCCAGCAGTGAGGTTACAGGACTAGCACTTACCGGAGCCTACAATGAGCAGTTCTTC

CDR3 length: 15
V gene: TRBV5-1
D gene: -
clone size: -
J gene: TRBJ2-1
CDR3 protein: CASSLTGNSYNEQFF
CDR3 DNA: TGCGCCAGCAGCTTGACGGGGAACTCCTACAATGAGCAGTTCTTC

CDR3 length: 14
V gene: TRBV5-1
D gene: -
clone size: few
J gene: TRBJ2-5
CDR3 protein: CASSQYRGGETQYF
CDR3 DNA: TGCGCCAGCAGCCAGTACAGGGGAGGAGAGACCCAGTACTTC

CDR3 length: 13
V gene: TRBV6-4
D gene: -
clone size: -
J gene: TRBJ2-7
CDR3 protein: CASSQSVRYEQYF
CDR3 DNA: TGTGCCAGCTCCCAATCCGTACGATATGAGCAGTACTTC

CDR3 length: 16
V gene: TRBV21-1
D gene: -
clone size: -
J gene: TRBJ2-2
CDR3 protein: CASSKAPGADTGELFF
CDR3 DNA: TGTGCCAGCAGCAAAGCACCAGGAGCCGACACCGGGGAGCTGTTTTTT

CDR3 length: 16
V gene: TRBV6-5
D gene: -
clone size: -
J gene: TRBJ1-2
CDR3 protein: CASSYKDGGLPYGYTF
CDR3 DNA: TGTGCCAGCAGTTACAAGGACGGGGGCCTCCCCTATGGCTACACCTTC

CDR3 length: 14
V gene: TRBV29-1
D gene: -
clone size: -
J gene: TRBJ2-5
CDR3 protein: CSATASGLFNEQYF
CDR3 DNA: TGCAGCGCCACCGCCTCAGGACTTTTCAATGAGCAGTACTTC

CDR3 length: 15
V gene: TRBV9
D gene: -
clone size: -
J gene: TRBJ2-5
CDR3 protein: CARSRSTEYQETQYF
CDR3 DNA: TGTGCCAGAAGCCGTTCTACAGAGTACCAAGAGACCCAGTACTTC

CDR3 length: 14
V gene: TRBV27
D gene: -
clone size: -
J gene: TRBJ2-5
CDR3 protein: CASSYGGTGETQYF
CDR3 DNA: TGTGCCAGCAGTTACGGGGGCACCGGGGAGACCCAGTACTTC

CDR3 length: 13
V gene: TRBV29-1
D gene: TRBD1
clone size: many
J gene: TRBJ2-4
CDR3 protein: CSVAQDRGGIQYF
CDR3 DNA: TGCAGCGTTGCGCAGGACAGGGGTGGCATTCAGTACTTC